This T cell receptor (beta chain) was captured in a study of blood T cell repertoires in COVID-19. Turning to the study itself: The analysed material was cDNA or gDNA that came from T cells, B-cell-depleted T cells, or PBMCs.

Some clones are missing from TCRdb's copy, which holds only in-frame ones; the method was immunoSEQ multiplex PCR. Altogether roughly 280,000 clones are present, roughly 90% being singletons, with the ten largest covering under 2.5%. Participants, about 18 to 90 years old, spanned fewer than 30 US areas. Researchers sorted participants into cohorts using their self-reported clinical history. This receptor was obtained from a woman aged 60-75 years who had recovered from COVID-19. The sequenced material came from PBMCs or T cells enriched from blood (not recorded which).

The CDR3 DNA sequence: TGTGCCATCAGTGTACAGACAGGGGACGGCTACACCTTC. Its translation is CAISVQTGDGYTF. The chain joins TRBV10-3 to TRBJ1-2; 8 bases line up with TRBD1. V lost 4 bases to trimming and J lost 8 bases; unmatched junction nucleotides: 6. Germline CDR1 and CDR2: ENHRY and SYGVKD. The CDR3 is 13 residues long.